This TCR beta chain stems from a study of T cells in Graves' hyperthyroidism and ophthalmopathy (dated by TCRdb to the late 2010s). Regarding the research as a whole: To identify TCR V-J signatures that set the groups apart, the researchers used a discovery cohort of 100 patients, made up of 43 with Graves' ophthalmopathy and 57 with stable Graves' hyperthyroidism. Once sampling was done, hyperthyroidism patients were given methimazole at a starting dose of 30 mg daily, whereas ophthalmopathy patients were given high-dose intravenous methylprednisolone. Prospective prediction of ophthalmopathy was tested in an independent validation cohort of approximately 18 hyperthyroidism patients and around 16 patients who later progressed to ophthalmopathy. According to the paper, TCR Vbeta CDR3 sequencing was carried out on approximately 140 peripheral blood samples, which came from 40 to 45 ophthalmopathy, approximately 78 hyperthyroidism and some 17 progressor patients. The approximately 90 discovery patients were randomly split 7:3 into training and test sets. Thyroid tissue and blood T-cell repertoires from more than five Graves' hyperthyroidism patients were also compared in the study.

Amplification of TCR beta CDR3 regions was carried out from RNA transcripts. The TCR CDR3 was subjected to a first round of RT-PCR using the HTBI primer set and the Qiagen OneStep RT-PCR kit. The libraries were constructed in a second round of multiplex PCR and then size-selected and purified. Libraries were sequenced paired-end with 100 bp reads on an Illumina HiSeq2000. Processing in the source paper ran as follows. SOAPnuke was used to process the raw data, removing reads that contained adapters or uncalled bases, had a mean Phred below 15, or lacked an exact match to the constant primer or identifier. COPE v1.2.5 was used to merge the high-quality paired reads, and each unique nucleotide sequence was defined as a clonotype. MiTCR v1.1 was used to align the clonotypes against IMGT TRBV, TRBD and TRBJ reference segments. Only V-J combinations with frequency above 0.0001, covering 99.2% of repertoires, were analysed. A TCS score was defined as the ratio of F50 (clonal expansion) to E x V (chaos), with BLOSUM62-based TCRdist applied between CDR3 peptides within each V-J. Welch's t-statistics and random forest reduced several hundred V-J features to roughly 13, which were used in a naive Bayes classifier (R e1071). Thyroid-blood repertoire similarity was quantified with the Morisita-Horn index. TCRdb itself trimmed the public reads at Q25 with fastp, ran MiXCR and retained productive beta chains. One record per CDR3 amino acid sequence lists the most common genes and DNA. For this entry, the V and J calls and clone size follow TCRdb and not the study's own pipeline. This sample comprises tens of thousands of distinct CDR3 sequences, around 55% of them detected only once. The leading ten clones occupy 34% of the sample.

The CDR3 sequence holds 12 residues, the cysteine and phenylalanine included. Only the CDR3 DNA stays, 36 bases, in frame from base 1. The germline V gene (reference sequence) supplies CDR1 DFQATT and CDR2 SNEGSKA. Trimming removed 6 bases from V and 6 bases from J, leaving 14 bases between the germline ends. Overall study results and their limits: Ophthalmopathy was separated from stable hyperthyroidism by a 13 V-J signature model, with 85% to 90% sensitivity and approximately 81% specificity obtained in cross-validation and 80%/75% obtained in testing. Blood samples also contained most of the expanded thyroid clonotypes (frequency above 0.001), which suggests that blood repertoires may reflect thyroid immune responses. In validation, progression to ophthalmopathy was predicted by the model with 55% to 71% sensitivity and roughly 72% specificity, a median of approximately 7.1 months before onset. No statistical method was used to fix the sample size in advance, and group allocation was not hidden from the investigators.

The sample holds many counts of this clonotype. Its antigen specificity is not known. Qualities for individual bases were not recorded, and no much larger clone is one base off. Graves' hyperthyroidism was defined as stable when no progression to ophthalmopathy occurred over 18 months of follow-up. Hyperthyroidism patients were newly diagnosed, had a disease duration of under 2 months, and were aged 18 to 65 years. The study excluded patients with uncontrolled infections, other autoimmune diseases, pregnancy or lactation. Diagnoses were established on the basis of clinical symptoms, serum thyroxine and TRAb, thyroid ultrasound, and orbital computed tomography. Trizol reagent was used to extract total RNA, and RNA quality was then checked on an Agilent 2100 Bioanalyzer.

Sequencing input: peripheral blood or thyroid tissue (not recorded which). The rearrangement combines TRBV20-1 with TRBJ1-1, with the D gene not confidently named. This clonotype was obtained from a man younger than 30 with Graves' hyperthyroidism. The CDR3 loop reads CSAAIAGPEAFF. The nucleotide sequence reads as follows: TGCAGTGCGGCCATTGCGGGTCCTGAAGCTTTCTTT.